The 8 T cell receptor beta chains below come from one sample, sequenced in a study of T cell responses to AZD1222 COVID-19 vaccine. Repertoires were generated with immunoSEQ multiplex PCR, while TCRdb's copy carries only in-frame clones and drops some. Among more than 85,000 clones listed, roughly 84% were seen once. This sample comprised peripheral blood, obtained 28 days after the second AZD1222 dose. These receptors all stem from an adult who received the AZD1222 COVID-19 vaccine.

CDR3 in DNA: TGTGCCAGCAGCTTTACGGTCTACGAGCAGTACTTC. As protein: CASSFTVYEQYF. V usage is TRBV11-2 and J usage is TRBJ2-7, with unresolved D. V lost 3 bases and J 3 bases, leaving 6 bases between the germline ends. Germline V gene data show CDR1 as SGHAT and CDR2 as FQNNGV. This CDR3 contains 12 residues.

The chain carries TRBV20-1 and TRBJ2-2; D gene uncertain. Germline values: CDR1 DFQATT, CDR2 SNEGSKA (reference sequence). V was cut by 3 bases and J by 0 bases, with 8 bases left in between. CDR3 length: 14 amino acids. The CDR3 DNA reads TGCAGTGCTAGTCGTACAGCGAACACCGGGGAGCTGTTTTTT. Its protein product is CSASRTANTGELFF.

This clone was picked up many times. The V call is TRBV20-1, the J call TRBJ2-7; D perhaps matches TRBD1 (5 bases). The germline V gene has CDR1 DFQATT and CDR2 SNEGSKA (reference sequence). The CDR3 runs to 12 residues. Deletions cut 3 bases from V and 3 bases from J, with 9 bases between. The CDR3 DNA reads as TGCAGTGCTAGTGAAAGGGGCTACGAGCAGTACTTC. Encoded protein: CSASERGYEQYF.

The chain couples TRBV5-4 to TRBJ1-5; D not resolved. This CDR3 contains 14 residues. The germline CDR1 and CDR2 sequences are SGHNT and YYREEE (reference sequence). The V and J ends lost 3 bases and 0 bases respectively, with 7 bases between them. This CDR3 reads CASSYEGSNQPQHF. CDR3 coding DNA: TGTGCCAGCAGCTATGAGGGTAGCAATCAGCCCCAGCATTTT. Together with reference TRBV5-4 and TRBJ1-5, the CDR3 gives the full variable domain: ETGVTQSPTHLIKTRGQQVTLRCSSQSGHNTVSWYQQALGQGPQFIFQYYREEENGRGNFPPRFSGLQFPNYSSELNVNALELDDSALYLCASSYEGSNQPQHFGDGTRLSIL.

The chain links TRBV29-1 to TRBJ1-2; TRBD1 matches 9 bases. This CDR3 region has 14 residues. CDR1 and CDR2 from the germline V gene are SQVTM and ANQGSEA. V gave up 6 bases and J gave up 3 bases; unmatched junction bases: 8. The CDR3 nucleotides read TGCAGCGTCGCACAGGGGGCCCTGGACTATGGCTACACCTTC. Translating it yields CSVAQGALDYGYTF.

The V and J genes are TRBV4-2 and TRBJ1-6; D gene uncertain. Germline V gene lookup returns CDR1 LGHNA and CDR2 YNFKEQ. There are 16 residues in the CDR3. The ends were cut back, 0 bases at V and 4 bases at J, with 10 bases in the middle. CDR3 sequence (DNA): TGTGCCAGCAGCCAAGAATACGGGGTTTATAATTCACCCCTCCACTTT. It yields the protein CASSQEYGVYNSPLHF.

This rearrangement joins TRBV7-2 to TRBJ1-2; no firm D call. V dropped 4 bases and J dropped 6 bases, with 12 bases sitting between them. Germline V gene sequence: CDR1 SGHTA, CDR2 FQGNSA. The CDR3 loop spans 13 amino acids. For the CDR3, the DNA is TGTGCCAGCAGCTCAGGCAGAAGAAATGGCTACACCTTC. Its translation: CASSSGRRNGYTF.

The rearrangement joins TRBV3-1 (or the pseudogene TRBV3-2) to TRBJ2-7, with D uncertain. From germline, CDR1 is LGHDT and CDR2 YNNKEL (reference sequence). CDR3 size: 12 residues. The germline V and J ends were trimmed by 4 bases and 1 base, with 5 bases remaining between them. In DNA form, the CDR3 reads TGTGCCAGCAGCCCCGGATCCTACGAGCAGTACTTC. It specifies CASSPGSYEQYF.